Listed below are T cell receptor beta chains from one sample, sequenced in a study of blood T cell repertoires in COVID-19. Repertoires were generated with immunoSEQ multiplex PCR, while TCRdb's copy carries only in-frame clones and drops some. The sample carries under 250,000 clones, around three quarters recorded once. The sequenced sample consisted of peripheral blood. These TCRs come from a woman in her 70s with acute or convalescent COVID-19. Each CDR3 is given with its conserved first and last residue. D genes are given only for firm matches. Some rows have no size entry. The others give once, few or many, or a class for an expanded clone.

v_gene	abundance	d_gene	j_gene	CDR3nt	CDR3aa
TRBV19	.	.	TRBJ1-5	TGTGCCAGTAGTACAGGGGTCAATCAGCCCCAGCATTTT	CASSTGVNQPQHF
TRBV4-2	few	TRBD1	TRBJ2-2	TGTGCCAGCAGCCAAGGCCAGGGGGCGACCGGGGAGCTGTTTTTT	CASSQGQGATGELFF
TRBV18	few	.	TRBJ1-1	TGTGCCAGCTCACCACGGGGAGGGGCGGGAAACACTGAAGCTTTCTTT	CASSPRGGAGNTEAFF
TRBV5-1	many	.	TRBJ2-7	TGCGCCAGCAGCTTGGACGAGAGGACCTACGAGCAGTACTTC	CASSLDERTYEQYF
TRBV15	few	.	TRBJ2-5	TGTGCCACCAGCAGCCCCCCAGGTATTACAGGAGGGAGAGAGACCCAGTACTTC	CATSSPPGITGGRETQYF
TRBV19	.	TRBD1	TRBJ1-5	TGTGCCAGTAGTACCGCGCGGACAGGCGTGGGCAATCAGCCCCAGCATTTT	CASSTARTGVGNQPQHF
TRBV27	once	.	TRBJ1-5	TGTGCCAGCAGTTTAAGAAGTGGGGCAGAATATAGCAATCAGCCCCAGCATTTT	CASSLRSGAEYSNQPQHF
TRBV6-2/TRBV6-3	.	TRBD1	TRBJ2-7	TGTGCCAGCAGTCCCCCCGGGACAGGCTACGAGCAGTACTTC	CASSPPGTGYEQYF
TRBV7-9	.	TRBD2	TRBJ2-7	TGTGCCAGCAGGCCGCTAGCGGGAAAGTGGGACGAGCAGTACTTC	CASRPLAGKWDEQYF
TRBV28	.	TRBD2	TRBJ2-7	TGTGCCAGCCTAGGGTTCGGGCTAGCGGGGGAGGAGCAGTACTTC	CASLGFGLAGEEQYF
TRBV6-6	few	TRBD2	TRBJ2-5	TGTGCCAGCACCGCGGGGGGGGCAGGGGAGACCCAGTACTTC	CASTAGGAGETQYF
TRBV10-2	.	.	TRBJ2-1	TGCGCCAGCAGTGCAGACAATGAGCAGTTCTTC	CASSADNEQFF
TRBV7-8	.	.	TRBJ2-1	TGTGCCAGCAGCTTACGAAAGTGGGAGAGTTACAATGAGCAGTTCTTC	CASSLRKWESYNEQFF
TRBV3-1/TRBV3-2	.	TRBD2	TRBJ2-5	TGTGCCAGCAGCCACGATGTGCTAGCGGGAGCGGTAGAGACCCAGTACTTC	CASSHDVLAGAVETQYF
TRBV4-1	.	TRBD2	TRBJ2-7	TGCGCCAGCAGCCAAGATCCTAGCGGGAATCGTTACGAGCAGTACTTC	CASSQDPSGNRYEQYF
TRBV3-1/TRBV3-2	.	.	TRBJ1-6	TGTGCCAGCAGCCAAGATAAACGACGGGGTTCACCCCTCCACTTT	CASSQDKRRGSPLHF
TRBV7-9	.	.	TRBJ1-2	TGTGCCAACAGCTTAGGACAGATCTATGGCTACACCTTC	CANSLGQIYGYTF
TRBV18	.	.	TRBJ1-4	TGTGCCAGCTCACCGTCGACAGAAATCGAAAAACTGTTTTTT	CASSPSTEIEKLFF
TRBV27	once	TRBD2	TRBJ2-3	TGTGCCAGCAGTTTCGGCGGGGGAGATACGCAGTATTTT	CASSFGGGDTQYF
TRBV2	.	.	TRBJ1-2	TGTGCCAGCAGTGATCTTGTTTTAGCGACCAGAGGCTACACCTTC	CASSDLVLATRGYTF
TRBV12-3/TRBV12-4	few	.	TRBJ2-7	TGTGCCAGCAGTTTAGGGTTTGGAGGGGATGCGTACTTC	CASSLGFGGDAYF
TRBV9	.	TRBD2	TRBJ2-7	TGTGCCAGCAGCGTAGGGGGGGGAACCTACGAGCAGTACTTC	CASSVGGGTYEQYF
TRBV29-1	.	.	TRBJ2-6	TGCAGCGCCAGGTTTAGCTCTGGGGCCAACGTCCTGACTTTC	CSARFSSGANVLTF
TRBV5-4	.	.	TRBJ1-2	TGTGCCAGCAGCTTGGACAGGGACTATGGCTACACCTTC	CASSLDRDYGYTF
TRBV14	.	TRBD1	TRBJ1-2	TGTGCCAGCAGCCAAGATAGCCGGACAGGGGCTGACTACACCTTC	CASSQDSRTGADYTF
TRBV3-1/TRBV3-2	once	.	TRBJ2-1	TGTGCCAGCAGCCAATTGGGCGACCACTACAATGAGCAGTTCTTC	CASSQLGDHYNEQFF
TRBV5-1	.	.	TRBJ1-1	TGCGCCAGCAGCTTAGGTCAGGGCTGGGGTTACACTGAAGCTTTCTTT	CASSLGQGWGYTEAFF
TRBV19	.	TRBD2	TRBJ2-5	TGTGCCAGTAAGGGACTAGCGGGACCACAAGAGACCCAGTACTTC	CASKGLAGPQETQYF
TRBV5-1	.	TRBD1	TRBJ2-2	TGCGCCAGCAGCTCCGCGGGACAGGGCACCGGGGAGCTGTTTTTT	CASSSAGQGTGELFF